This T cell receptor (beta chain) was obtained from a study of blood T cells in healthy people across ages. The CDR3 sequence is 13 residues long. Germline V gene lookup returns CDR1 SEHNR and CDR2 FQNEAQ (reference sequence). The V gene lost 1 base and the J gene lost 7 bases, with 10 bases spanning the gap. Concerning this clonotype itself: Antigen unknown.

Those donating, healthy Caucasian individuals from Russia, were aged 6 to 90. The amount of total RNA extracted per sample was at least 5 micrograms. Combining a sample-barcoded 5' primer with a J-beta primer mix, a second PCR ran for roughly 7 to 12 cycles. MiXCR was run by TCRdb on the 5' RACE reads, yielding one entry per CDR3 protein. The table has about 680,000 distinct CDR3 sequences, 49% seen once; the top ten hold 30% to 35%. Overall study findings and caveats: It was the long-lived donors that had more naive CD4+ cells and higher diversity than aged donors.

The TCR comes from a woman in her sixties in good health. The specimen sequenced was blood. The V and J genes are TRBV7-9 and TRBJ1-2; TRBD1 might be the D (5 bases). The DNA for the CDR3 is TGTGCCAGCAGCTTAGTAGGGGATCGTGGCTACACCTTC. Translating gives CASSLVGDRGYTF.